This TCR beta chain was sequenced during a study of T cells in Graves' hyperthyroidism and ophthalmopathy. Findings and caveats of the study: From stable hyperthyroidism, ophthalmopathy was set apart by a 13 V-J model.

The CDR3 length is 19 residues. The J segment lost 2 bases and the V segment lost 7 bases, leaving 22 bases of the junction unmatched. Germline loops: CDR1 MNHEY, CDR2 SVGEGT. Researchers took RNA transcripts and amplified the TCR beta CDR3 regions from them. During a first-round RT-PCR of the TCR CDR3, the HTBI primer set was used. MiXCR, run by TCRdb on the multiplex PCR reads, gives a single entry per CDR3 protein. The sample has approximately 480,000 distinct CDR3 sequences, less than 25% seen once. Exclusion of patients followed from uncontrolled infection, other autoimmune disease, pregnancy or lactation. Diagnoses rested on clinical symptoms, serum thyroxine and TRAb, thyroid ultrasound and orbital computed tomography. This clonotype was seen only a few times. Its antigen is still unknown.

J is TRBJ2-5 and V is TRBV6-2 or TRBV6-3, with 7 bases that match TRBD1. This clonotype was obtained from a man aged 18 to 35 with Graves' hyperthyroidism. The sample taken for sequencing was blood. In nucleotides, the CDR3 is TGTGCCAGCATCGTATCTCCCAATATCGTGGGACAGCTTCAAGAGACCCAGTACTTC. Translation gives CASIVSPNIVGQLQETQYF.